This TCR beta chain was profiled in a study of PD-L1 blockade in urothelial cancer (dated by TCRdb to about 2017). A note on the overall study: All patients started therapy in the mid-2010s and received atezolizumab 1,200 mg intravenously every 3 weeks. Pretreatment tumor samples, along with matched peripheral blood serially collected before and after atezolizumab treatment, were subjected to TCR sequencing. Durable clinical benefit was achieved by nine patients but not by the remaining 20. Progression-free survival longer than 6 months counted as durable clinical benefit, and TCR features were additionally tested against both progression-free and overall survival. The study was an exploratory multi-omic analysis of somatic, immune and clinical correlates of response to PD-L1 blockade with atezolizumab in urothelial cancer. Five patients were left out of tumor TCR analyses because tumors from two patients failed quality control and three patients had no tumor available. An ECOG performance status of 0 or 1 was recorded for the patients, and 0 to 3 prior chemotherapy regimens had been received by the patients. Around 30 patients had pretreatment blood TCR-seq, some 25 had at least one posttreatment blood collection, and some 25 had tumor TCR-seq. About 85% of the 29 patients were males with bladder-origin urothelial cancer, and about 60% of the roughly 30 reported a prior smoking history. In the same patients who had TCR sequencing, pretreatment tumors also underwent whole exome sequencing and RNA sequencing. Tumor samples yielded a median of 1,402 T cells and 950 to 1,200 unique TCRs, with median clonality about 0.096 and T cell proportion around 0.1.

Based on its abundance in the sample, this clone is medium-sized (0.01 to 0.1%). The antigen this receptor binds is unknown. Nothing much larger sits one base from this clone, and base qualities are not available. Each PCR received spiked-in synthetic TCR analog templates so that absolute template abundance could be estimated from read counts. In FFPE tumors, housekeeping genes were amplified and quantified to estimate usable DNA and calculate T cell fraction. The immunoSEQ assay was used to amplify TCRbeta CDR3 regions from genomic DNA with bias-controlled V and J gene primers. Sequencing of rearranged TCRbeta segments was done at approximately 20X coverage. The paper's data handling went like this. Clustering was used to correct sequencing errors, and CDR3s were annotated against IMGT so that V, D and J genes could be assigned. Downstream analyses used only productive TCRbeta rearrangements, leaving out any out-of-frame or stop-codon sequences. Clonality was computed as one minus Shannon entropy normalized by the log of the number of unique productive sequences. Fisher's exact test with Benjamini-Hochberg correction, using a cutoff of adjusted p below 0.01, was how clones that differed between time points or between blood and tumor were identified. The clones in this table, taken by TCRdb from immuneACCESS, are in-frame only. Not every clone is retained; where verified, under half of the shortfall comes from an unresolved V gene, and the cause of the rest is unknown. V, J and clone size derive from that table, while D and trimming were established from the DNA sequence. This sample gives around 1,500 clones in total; roughly two fifths of them show up just once. About 8.3% of the sample is held by the ten biggest clonotypes.

Read against the paper, the sample's time point label means: pretreatment tumor sample. A cohort of 30 or so patients with locally advanced or metastatic urothelial carcinoma, treated at Memorial Sloan Kettering on a trial protocol, was included. Every piece of tumor tissue used for sequencing was obtained before atezolizumab dosing. The Qiagen DNeasy Blood extraction kit was used to purify genomic DNA from total PBMCs and tumor samples. The germline V gene specifies SGHNT as CDR1 and YENEEA as CDR2. The junction carries 5 bases between V and J, which are trimmed by 2 bases and 1 base respectively. The CDR3 measures 14 amino acids from cysteine to phenylalanine. The kept DNA is CDR3 alone, 42 bases in frame from the first base. Overall study outcomes, separate from this receptor: The tumor samples were FFPE, were not collected immediately before treatment, and were limited to one sample per patient, so heterogeneity may have been missed. The proportion of tumor-infiltrating T lymphocytes was higher in patients with durable benefit (n of about 25, Mann-Whitney p = 0.047). Because of the small sample size (n ≈ 29) and the many exploratory analyses performed, the results are intended to be regarded as hypothesis-generating. Among patients with durable benefit, tumor-associated TCR clones showed greater expansion in peripheral blood 3 weeks after treatment started (n ≈ 23, p = 0.022).

The chain was built from TRBV11-3 and TRBJ2-2, with the D gene call left open. This sample comprised tumor tissue, obtained before atezolizumab (anti-PD-L1) treatment. The sequence was obtained from a man aged 55 to 70 with urothelial cancer. The CDR3 loop reads CASSLLVNTGELFF. In nucleotide form, the sequence is TGTGCCAGCAGCTTACTGGTGAACACCGGGGAGCTGTTTTTT.